This TCR beta chain was observed in a study of shared clonotypes between healthy human individuals (dated by TCRdb to about 2020). As for the study more broadly: The cohort included three men and a couple of women between 18 and 49 years of age. For each donor, CD4 naive and CD4 memory were each run on three plates, CD8 naive on two plates, and CD8 memory on one plate. To estimate repertoire size and how much clonotypes are shared between individuals, the study performed deep sequencing of blood TCR repertoires from a handful of healthy adults. To increase sequencing depth and limit assay-specific biases, different laboratories used diverse techniques to prepare libraries and sequence TCR repertoires. Each donor's leukapheresis produced roughly between roughly 0.85 and 10 billion PBMCs. On the study overall, not on this receptor specifically: Approximately 5% of naive CD4, around 4% of naive CD8, about 2.5% of memory CD4, and about 0.4% of memory CD8 clonotypes were shared across a few donors. Only blood was sampled, and tissue TCR repertoires likely differ from those in blood. Even with the large sequencing depth, rarefaction of the sorted-subset datasets indicated that sequencing was incomplete. Compared with non-shared clonotypes, clonotypes shared by all four sorted-subset donors had higher generation probabilities. Pairwise subsampling indicated that sequencing depth was expected to affect the degree of clonotype sharing among donors. Estimated clonotype richness was generally larger for naive than for memory subsets. The small number of donors limited the genetic and exposure-history diversity represented.

Notes on this clone: This receptor's antigen is unknown. Per-base qualities were not stored, and no clone one base away is much larger. This sample also contains other DNA sequences that code for the same CDR3.

Using the deep immunoSEQ assay, TCR CDR3 regions were amplified from genomic DNA by multiplex PCR. Extracted genomic DNA from each cell subset was distributed evenly across all wells of several immunoSEQ 96-well plates, and each plate was treated as a replicate. For sorted subsets, around 200 ng genomic DNA, equal to about 30,000 T cell genomes, was loaded into each replicate PCR. The purified libraries were quantified using a Qubit 3.0 fluorometer, sized with a Bioanalyzer 2100, and then quantified again using the KAPA Library Quantification kit. Every immunoSEQ 96-well plate was sequenced on a separate single-read 150-cycle Illumina NextSeq 550 flow cell. The original pipeline was this. Because the immunoSEQ output held only junctional sequences and lacked quality scores, the filtering could not match the filtering applied to full-length reads. Sequences were annotated with PyIR, a Python wrapper for IgBLAST v1.9, and V/J genes and CDR3 were assigned using IMGT germline references. Reads were filtered out if the reads had weak V/J assignments (E-value above 1e-6), no CDR3, stop codons, out-of-frame junctions, or ambiguous translated residues. V3J clonotypes were defined by identical inferred V gene, J gene, and CDR3 amino acid sequence. Percentage overlap between repertoires was calculated by dividing the number of shared unique clonotypes by the size of the smaller repertoire. Three approaches were used to assess repertoire richness: RTK rarefaction, the Chao1 estimator, and Recon v2.1 estimates of unobserved clonotypes. For all TCRbeta clonotypes obtained by the gDNA method from a few donors, generation probabilities were computed with OLGA. TCRdb took this table from immuneACCESS and kept in-frame rearrangements with V and J called. Such tables lack part of the clones; where checked against another copy, unresolved V genes explain under half of the gap, and the rest is unexplained. V and J calls and clone size follow that table, whereas D and trimming were derived from the DNA. For this sample the table gives about 2,200,000 clones, of which around 93% were detected only once. The top ten hold over 1.5% of the sample.

Counted from cysteine to phenylalanine, this CDR3 has 13 amino acids. Only the CDR3 portion is preserved as DNA: 39 bases, with reading frame beginning at the first base. Looking up the germline V gene (reference sequence) yields CDR1 MNHEY and CDR2 SMNVEV. V loses 0 bases of germline sequence and J loses 1 base, and the interval between the two ends is 4 bases. CD8 naive samples were obtained by positive selection for CCR7 among CD45RO-negative cells, yielding a CD45RA+CCR7+ population from which TemRA cells were excluded. Healthy HIV-negative adults with no recently reported acute infections or vaccinations were included as donors. Only Caucasian adults living in Nashville, Tennessee, USA were represented among the donors. After blood collection by leukapheresis, PBMCs were isolated using Ficoll-Histopaque density gradient centrifugation and then cryopreserved in the vapor phase of liquid nitrogen. Analytical flow cytometry was used to check the purity and quantity of every magnetically sorted T cell population. Each sorted fraction had its genomic DNA isolated and then quantified by UV absorbance on a Nanodrop 2000c.

The sequence was obtained from a man between 18 and 29 years old in good health. Some clones in this sample may be carry-over from other donors' samples. The chain joins TRBV27 to TRBJ2-7; a confident D gene designation cannot be given. The sequencing input was naive CD8+ T cells from PBMCs. The sample's cell subset or site, from its label and the paper: CD45RA+CCR7+. The CDR3 sequence is CASSLSFSYEQYF. The sequenced DNA is TGTGCCAGCAGTTTATCGTTTTCCTACGAGCAGTACTTC.